Below, 25 T cell receptor beta chains from the same sample are listed, as sequenced in a study of cytomegalovirus exposure and HLA in healthy donors. A multiplex PCR was run with 60 Vbeta primers and 13 Jbeta primers. Produced via immunoSEQ multiplex PCR; TCRdb's table is partial and in-frame only. The sample shows 110,000 to 150,000 clones, approximately 9% of them seen only once. Sequenced material: PBMCs. The receptor set was obtained from a male donor in good health and CMV-seronegative.

This clone appeared a few times. The V call is TRBV7-2, the J call TRBJ2-1, with 10 bases identical to TRBD2. This CDR3 has 15 residues. V lost 5 bases, J lost 2 bases, and 3 bases stayed unmatched. Germline CDR1 reads SGHTA; CDR2 reads FQGNSA. CDR3 in amino acids: CASSQLAGTYNEQFF. The DNA for the CDR3 is TGTGCCAGCAGCCAACTAGCGGGGACCTACAATGAGCAGTTCTTC. The whole variable domain, filled in from reference TRBV7-2 and TRBJ2-1, reads GAGVSQSPSNKVTEKGKDVELRCDPISGHTALYWYRQSLGQGLEFLIYFQGNSAPDKSGLPSDRFSAERTGGSVSTLTIQRTQQEDSAVYLCASSQLAGTYNEQFFGPGTRLTVL.

This clone was counted between two and nine times. This rearrangement joins TRBV19 to TRBJ1-2; the D gene is possibly TRBD1 (5 bases). The CDR3 contains 16 residues. Germline V gene data show CDR1 as LNHDA and CDR2 as SQIVND (reference sequence). Trimming took off 4 bases at V and 0 bases at J, with 15 bases between the two ends. The CDR3 sequence is CASSTSGALPNYGYTF. The CDR3 nucleotides read TGTGCCAGTAGTACGAGCGGGGCCCTACCTAACTATGGCTACACCTTC.

The chain carries TRBV2 and TRBJ1-1; D unclear. CDR1 is SNHLY and CDR2 is FYNNEI in the germline V gene. The ends were cut back, 2 bases at V and 1 base at J, with 14 bases in the middle. The CDR3 is made up of 16 amino acids. CDR3 nucleotide sequence: TGTGCCAGCAGTGAAAGTTGGTATGGAGGGAACACTGAAGCTTTCTTT. Protein product: CASSESWYGGNTEAFF.

The chain recombines TRBV7-2 with TRBJ2-2, with D perhaps TRBD1 (6 bases). Trimming left V 6 bases short and J 0 bases short, with 14 bases between. Germline-derived CDR1 and CDR2 are SGHTA and FQGNSA. CDR3 size: 16 residues. The CDR3 DNA sequence: TGTGCCAGCAGTCCCCAGGGGCAGCCGAACACCGGGGAGCTGTTTTTT. Protein: CASSPQGQPNTGELFF.

V is TRBV5-1 and J is TRBJ2-7; D perhaps matches TRBD2 (6 bases). Germline CDR1 is SGHRS and CDR2 is YFSETQ. V was cut by 0 bases and J by 9 bases, with 25 bases left in between. The CDR3 runs to 17 residues. CDR3 coding DNA: TGCGCCAGCAGCTTGGCCGAGGGTCGGATTCCCTCCGGGGGGCAGTACTTC. It specifies CASSLAEGRIPSGGQYF.

CDR3 region: CASSLGGWENTEAFF. As DNA, the CDR3 is TGTGCCAGCAGCTTGGGAGGGTGGGAGAACACTGAAGCTTTCTTT. The J gene is TRBJ1-1, the V gene TRBV5-5; D remains unclear. The germline CDR1 and CDR2 sequences are SGHKS and YYEKEE (reference sequence). Trimming pared 0 bases from V and 1 base from J, leaving 10 bases between. The CDR3 contains 15 residues. Filled out from reference TRBV5-5 and TRBJ1-1, the complete variable domain reads DAGVTQSPTHLIKTRGQQVTLRCSPISGHKSVSWYQQVLGQGPQFIFQYYEKEERGRGNFPDRFSARQFPNYSSELNVNALLLGDSALYLCASSLGGWENTEAFFGQGTRLTVV.

This chain links TRBV14 with TRBJ1-2; D ambiguous. The CDR3 is 14 amino acids. V gave up 0 bases and J gave up 8 bases, with 13 bases separating them. From germline, CDR1 is SGHDN and CDR2 FVKESK. The CDR3 bases are TGTGCCAGCAGCCAAGAGTGGATGAGCGGCGGCTACACCTTC. Protein: CASSQEWMSGGYTF.

The chain employs TRBV4-1 and TRBJ1-4; 7 bases map to TRBD1. The CDR3 runs to 16 residues. The J segment lost 4 bases and the V segment lost 4 bases, leaving 9 bases of the junction unmatched. Germline CDR1 and CDR2: MGHRA and YSYEKL. The chain's CDR3 is CASSRPVGQSNEKLFF. CDR3 in DNA: TGCGCCAGCAGCCGCCCAGTGGGACAGAGTAATGAAAAACTGTTTTTT.

In its sample, this clone was seen a few times. This rearrangement joins TRBV18 to TRBJ1-1, with 9 bases that match TRBD1. Germline trimming cut 1 base from V and 5 bases from J; bases unmatched to any gene: 8. The CDR3 length is 16 residues. Germline V CDR1 and CDR2: KGHSH, LQKENI. The DNA of the CDR3 is TGTGCCAGCTCACCACAACAGGGGGCAAGAGGTACTGAAGCTTTCTTT. Its translation: CASSPQQGARGTEAFF.

This clone was seen only a few times. J is TRBJ2-7 and V is TRBV29-1; D possibly corresponds to TRBD2 (5 bases). Germline assignment: CDR1 SQVTM and CDR2 ANQGSEA. There are 11 residues in the CDR3. With 7 bases removed from V and 0 bases from J, the gap between germline ends came to 7 bases. The CDR3 loop reads CSGGNSYEQYF. CDR3 DNA: TGCAGCGGAGGGAACTCCTACGAGCAGTACTTC.

The chain joins TRBV29-1 to TRBJ1-1; D unclear. The CDR3 has 12 amino acids. Per the germline V gene, CDR1 is SQVTM and CDR2 is ANQGSEA. Written as DNA, the CDR3 is TGCAACGCTCGGTTATCGGACACTGAAGCTTTCTTT. Translating gives CNARLSDTEAFF.

This clone was seen a handful of times. The chain links TRBV28 to TRBJ1-5, with a tentative D call TRBD1 (6 bases). Germline-derived CDR1 and CDR2 are MDHEN and SYDVKM. Trimming took off 6 bases at V and 2 bases at J, with 14 bases between the two ends. The CDR3 spans 15 residues. CDR3 in DNA: TGTGCCAGCAGCCCGGGGGCGGGGGGCAATCAGCCCCAGCATTTT. It encodes CASSPGAGGNQPQHF.

V usage is TRBV10-3 and J usage is TRBJ1-5; 8 bases fit TRBD1. Per germline, CDR1 ENHRY and CDR2 SYGVKD. This CDR3 spans 18 amino acids. V dropped 5 bases and J dropped 6; count of bases not matched to a gene: 18. In nucleotides, the CDR3 is TGTGCCATCAGTTCGGGTACAGGGGGTATGTTGGTGACTCAGCCCCAGCATTTT. It is translated as CAISSGTGGMLVTQPQHF.

A few counts support this clone. The J gene is TRBJ2-3, the V gene TRBV6-1; 7 bases agree with TRBD1. This CDR3 contains 14 residues. The germline V gene encodes CDR1 MNHNS and CDR2 SASEGT. Trimming at V came to 11 bases and at J to 9 bases, leaving 17 bases not matched to a gene. The CDR3 nucleotides read TGTGCCGGAAGACAGGGTGAGGTGGTGGGCACGCAGTATTTT. This translates into CAGRQGEVVGTQYF.

The sample holds one count of this clone. V gene TRBV4-2 combines with J gene TRBJ1-2, with a possible D match to TRBD1 (5 bases). Trimming removed 4 bases from V and 7 bases from J, with 16 bases in between. Germline CDR1 LGHNA, CDR2 YNFKEQ. The CDR3 covers 14 residues. The CDR3 bases are TGTGCCAGCAGCCTGGGGCGGATTGAACCTGGCTACACCTTC. This encodes CASSLGRIEPGYTF.

The chain is built from TRBV9 and TRBJ1-1, with D perhaps TRBD1 (5 bases). This CDR3 has 14 residues. Germline V gene lookup returns CDR1 SGDLS and CDR2 YYNGEE. V was shortened by 4 bases and J by 4 bases, with 14 bases between the two germline ends. The CDR3 spells CASSPTVVGTEAFF. For the CDR3, the DNA is TGTGCCAGCAGCCCGACAGTGGTGGGCACTGAAGCTTTCTTT.

V and J are TRBV4-3 and TRBJ1-6; unclear D gene. CDR1 and CDR2 from the germline V gene are LGHNA and YSLEER. This CDR3 has 16 amino acids. V lost 1 base to trimming and J lost 4 bases, with 11 bases between them. The CDR3 is CASSQVRVEYNSPLHF. For the CDR3, the DNA is TGCGCCAGCAGCCAAGTCCGGGTAGAGTATAATTCACCCCTCCACTTT.

The chain couples TRBV7-2 to TRBJ1-1, with D perhaps matching TRBD1 (5 bases). V was pared by 2 bases and J by 1 base, with 17 bases between. There are 17 residues in the CDR3. Germline CDR1 SGHTA, CDR2 FQGNSA. Written as DNA, the CDR3 is TGTGCCAGCAGCTTATACGAGTGGACACCGGAGAACACTGAAGCTTTCTTT. Protein product: CASSLYEWTPENTEAFF.

With respect to this clone: The identical CDR3 is also encoded by other nucleotide sequences in the sample. The chain carries TRBV6-5 and TRBJ1-4, with D uncertain. Trimming left V 6 bases short and J 0 bases short, with 8 bases between. The germline CDR1 and CDR2 sequences are MNHEY and SVGAGI. CDR3 size: 14 residues. CDR3 DNA sequence: TGTGCCAGCAGCCCGCGGTCAACTAATGAAAAACTGTTTTTT. Its translation is CASSPRSTNEKLFF.

This chain uses TRBV6-5 with TRBJ2-5, with 7 bases matching TRBD1. TRBJ2-7 matches the DNA end more closely, so the J call is doubtful. The CDR3 has 15 amino acids. Per germline, CDR1 MNHEY and CDR2 SVGAGI. DNA of the CDR3: TGTGCCAGCAGTAGGGGGACAGTGAGTCCCTACGAGCAGTACTTC. This gives the protein CASSRGTVSPYEQYF.

This clone was seen more than once but under ten times. The chain combines TRBV6-5 with TRBJ2-5; TRBD1 is a possible D gene (5 bases). This CDR3 has 14 amino acids. The germline CDR1 and CDR2 sequences are MNHEY and SVGAGI. V was pared by 5 bases and J by 3 bases, with 13 bases between. The CDR3 region is CASSPQGWEETQYF. The CDR3 DNA is TGTGCCAGCAGTCCTCAGGGTTGGGAAGAGACCCAGTACTTC.

This clone was counted between two and nine times. The chain couples TRBV29-1 to TRBJ2-7, with TRBD1 matching 7 bases. V was clipped by 2 bases and J by 1 base; unmatched bases: 2. Germline values: CDR1 SQVTM, CDR2 ANQGSEA. The length of the CDR3 is 13 residues. The CDR3 DNA follows: TGCAGCGTTGAAAAACAGGGGTCCTACGAGCAGTACTTC. This encodes CSVEKQGSYEQYF.

The chain combines TRBV27 with TRBJ2-3, with 11 bases lining up with TRBD2. V lost 5 bases to trimming and J lost 6 bases; unmatched junction nucleotides: 10. CDR1 is MNHEY, CDR2 SMNVEV, per germline (reference sequence). CDR3 length: 16 residues. The CDR3 protein is CASSIISGRAYDTQYF. Written as DNA, the CDR3 is TGTGCCAGCAGTATAATTAGCGGGAGGGCTTATGATACGCAGTATTTT.

This clone was recorded a few times. The gene calls are TRBV6-6 and TRBJ2-7, with a weak D call TRBD2 (6 bases). V lost 2 bases and J lost 2, with 13 bases in between. Germline CDR1 reads MNHNY; CDR2 reads SVGAGI (reference sequence). The CDR3 totals 15 residues. The CDR3 coding sequence is TGTGCCAGCAGTTACAGCGGAGGGGCCCCCTACGAGCAGTACTTC. Translated: CASSYSGGAPYEQYF.

This clone appeared a few times. The chain joins TRBV28 to TRBJ2-4; 7 bases match TRBD2. Germline CDR1 and CDR2: MDHEN and SYDVKM. V shed 7 bases and J 2 bases; nucleotides not matched to a gene: 5. This CDR3 contains 14 residues. The CDR3 sequence is CASIAGTTKNIQYF. CDR3 nucleotide sequence: TGTGCCAGCATAGCGGGCACGACCAAAAACATTCAGTACTTC.